The source of this T cell receptor (beta chain) is a study of blood T cell repertoires in COVID-19. Looking at the study overall: Nucleic acid was either cDNA or gDNA, and it came from T cells, B-cell-depleted T cells, or PBMCs.

The repertoire was sequenced with immunoSEQ multiplex PCR; TCRdb's copy has only in-frame clones and lacks some. The table lists a few hundred thousand clones, approximately 88% of them singletons. Study members were between roughly 18 and 100 years old and lived in 20 to 30 US regions. Source material: PBMCs or T cells enriched from blood (not recorded which). The sequence was obtained from a woman younger than 35 who had recovered from COVID-19.

This CDR3 is CASSTTGTDLYGYTF. The CDR3 region has the DNA TGTGCCAGCAGTACCACCGGGACAGACTTATATGGCTACACCTTC. The chain links TRBV2 to TRBJ1-2; 7 bases are shared with TRBD1. Germline V gives CDR1 SNHLY, CDR2 FYNNEI. The CDR3 sequence is 15 residues long. V gave up 5 bases and J gave up 5 bases; unmatched junction bases: 11.